The rows below give T cell receptor beta chains drawn from one sample of a study of beta chain features in type 1 diabetes. Data came from immunoSEQ multiplex PCR; TCRdb stores just in-frame clones and leaves some out. In the table there are about 47,000 clones, roughly 40% of which are singletons. The sequencing input was stem cell memory CD4+ T cells from blood. These receptor sequences come from a man in his thirties or forties with type 1 diabetes. CDR3s include the opening cysteine and the closing phenylalanine or tryptophan. D genes are given only for firm matches. Clone sizes are given selectively: once, few, many, or a class where the clone is expanded.

v_gene: TRBV7-3
abundance: NA
d_gene: TRBD1
j_gene: TRBJ1-2
CDR3aa: CASSLSRDSLYGYTF
CDR3nt: TGTGCCAGCAGCTTATCCCGGGACAGTCTCTATGGCTACACCTTC

v_gene: TRBV11-2
abundance: NA
d_gene: NA
j_gene: TRBJ2-1
CDR3aa: CASTGPVLYNEQFF
CDR3nt: TGTGCCAGTACAGGTCCGGTCCTATACAATGAGCAGTTCTTC

v_gene: TRBV2
abundance: NA
d_gene: NA
j_gene: TRBJ1-3
CDR3aa: CASRDAAAGGNTIYF
CDR3nt: TGTGCCAGCAGGGATGCTGCGGCGGGAGGAAACACCATATATTTT

v_gene: TRBV18
abundance: NA
d_gene: NA
j_gene: TRBJ1-5
CDR3aa: CASSGQGGDQPQHF
CDR3nt: TGTGCCAGCTCGGGTCAGGGAGGAGATCAGCCCCAGCATTTT

v_gene: TRBV5-1
abundance: NA
d_gene: TRBD2
j_gene: TRBJ2-1
CDR3aa: CASSLVTLAGTNEQFF
CDR3nt: TGCGCCAGCAGCTTGGTAACCCTAGCGGGGACCAATGAGCAGTTCTTC

v_gene: TRBV5-4
abundance: NA
d_gene: NA
j_gene: TRBJ2-7
CDR3aa: CASSAGPDDYYEQYF
CDR3nt: TGTGCCAGCAGCGCTGGTCCAGACGACTACTACGAGCAGTACTTC

v_gene: TRBV23-1
abundance: few
d_gene: NA
j_gene: TRBJ2-2
CDR3aa: CASSPPPKDRIANTGELFF
CDR3nt: TGCGCCAGCAGTCCCCCCCCAAAAGACAGGATCGCGAACACCGGGGAGCTGTTTTTT

v_gene: TRBV29-1
abundance: few
d_gene: TRBD2
j_gene: TRBJ2-2
CDR3aa: CSAVRTSGRTGDGELFF
CDR3nt: TGCAGCGCCGTGCGGACTAGCGGGAGGACGGGAGACGGGGAGCTGTTTTTT

v_gene: TRBV4-2
abundance: NA
d_gene: TRBD2
j_gene: TRBJ2-1
CDR3aa: CASSQDRASGINEQFF
CDR3nt: TGTGCCAGCAGCCAAGATCGGGCTAGCGGGATAAATGAGCAGTTCTTC

v_gene: TRBV5-4
abundance: few
d_gene: TRBD1
j_gene: TRBJ1-1
CDR3aa: CASSRGQANTEAFF
CDR3nt: TGTGCCAGCAGTAGAGGACAGGCGAACACTGAAGCTTTCTTT

v_gene: TRBV7-9
abundance: NA
d_gene: TRBD2
j_gene: TRBJ2-7
CDR3aa: CASSGLPGLAGSEQYF
CDR3nt: TGTGCCAGCAGCGGCCTTCCGGGACTAGCGGGCTCCGAGCAGTACTTC

v_gene: TRBV10-3
abundance: NA
d_gene: NA
j_gene: TRBJ2-1
CDR3aa: CATDRGLSYNEQFF
CDR3nt: TGTGCCACTGACCGCGGGCTCTCCTACAATGAGCAGTTCTTC

v_gene: TRBV2
abundance: few
d_gene: TRBD2
j_gene: TRBJ2-1
CDR3aa: CARREASGTSGPNEQFF
CDR3nt: TGTGCCAGGCGGGAGGCTAGCGGAACGAGCGGGCCTAATGAGCAGTTCTTC

v_gene: TRBV4-3
abundance: NA
d_gene: TRBD2
j_gene: TRBJ2-7
CDR3aa: CASSQHRDYPYEQYF
CDR3nt: TGCGCCAGCAGCCAGCACCGGGACTACCCATACGAGCAGTACTTC

v_gene: TRBV28
abundance: NA
d_gene: NA
j_gene: TRBJ2-1
CDR3aa: CASSSRLYPRNEQFF
CDR3nt: TGTGCCAGCAGTTCGAGACTCTACCCTAGGAATGAGCAGTTCTTC

v_gene: TRBV7-9
abundance: NA
d_gene: TRBD1
j_gene: TRBJ2-7
CDR3aa: CASSIPSQGGLEQYF
CDR3nt: TGTGCCAGCAGCATCCCGTCACAGGGGGGCTTGGAGCAGTACTTC

v_gene: TRBV27
abundance: NA
d_gene: TRBD1
j_gene: TRBJ2-1
CDR3aa: CASSKTGGYNEQFF
CDR3nt: TGTGCCAGCAGCAAGACAGGGGGCTACAATGAGCAGTTCTTC

v_gene: TRBV11-2
abundance: few
d_gene: TRBD2
j_gene: TRBJ2-1
CDR3aa: CASSAGLAGTLSSYNEQFF
CDR3nt: TGTGCCAGCAGCGCGGGACTAGCGGGAACCTTGAGCTCCTACAATGAGCAGTTCTTC

v_gene: TRBV5-6
abundance: NA
d_gene: TRBD1
j_gene: TRBJ2-3
CDR3aa: CASSSTRDRPADTQYF
CDR3nt: TGTGCCAGCAGCTCGACAAGGGACAGGCCCGCAGATACGCAGTATTTT

v_gene: TRBV5-4
abundance: NA
d_gene: TRBD2
j_gene: TRBJ2-7
CDR3aa: CASSGRAREQYF
CDR3nt: TGTGCCAGCAGCGGGAGGGCCCGGGAGCAGTACTTC

v_gene: TRBV5-1
abundance: NA
d_gene: NA
j_gene: TRBJ2-5
CDR3aa: CATRWRTGMETQYF
CDR3nt: TGCGCCACCCGATGGAGAACAGGGATGGAGACCCAGTACTTC

v_gene: TRBV5-1
abundance: NA
d_gene: TRBD2
j_gene: TRBJ2-2
CDR3aa: CASRGKSGRDPFGELFF
CDR3nt: TGCGCCAGCAGGGGTAAAAGCGGGAGAGACCCCTTCGGGGAGCTGTTTTTT

v_gene: TRBV28
abundance: NA
d_gene: TRBD1
j_gene: TRBJ1-2
CDR3aa: CASSKGASYGYTF
CDR3nt: TGTGCCAGCAGCAAGGGGGCAAGCTATGGCTACACCTTC

v_gene: TRBV2
abundance: NA
d_gene: TRBD2
j_gene: TRBJ2-7
CDR3aa: CASSVGTSSYEQYF
CDR3nt: TGTGCCAGCAGTGTCGGGACTAGCTCCTACGAGCAGTACTTC

v_gene: TRBV28
abundance: NA
d_gene: NA
j_gene: TRBJ2-7
CDR3aa: CASSTGQRGIEYF
CDR3nt: TGTGCCAGCAGCACCGGACAGCGGGGAATTGAGTACTTC

v_gene: TRBV7-9
abundance: few
d_gene: NA
j_gene: TRBJ2-2
CDR3aa: CASSPLWRENTGELFF
CDR3nt: TGTGCCAGCAGCCCCCTGTGGCGGGAGAACACCGGGGAGCTGTTTTTT

v_gene: TRBV4-1
abundance: few
d_gene: TRBD1
j_gene: TRBJ2-5
CDR3aa: CASSPSDRVGETQYF
CDR3nt: TGCGCCAGCAGCCCCTCGGACAGGGTGGGGGAGACCCAGTACTTC

v_gene: TRBV5-1
abundance: NA
d_gene: TRBD2
j_gene: TRBJ2-1
CDR3aa: CASSLSGSYNEQFF
CDR3nt: TGCGCCAGCAGCTTGAGCGGGAGCTACAATGAGCAGTTCTTC

v_gene: TRBV6-5
abundance: few
d_gene: TRBD1
j_gene: TRBJ2-7
CDR3aa: CASSYSRTGGYEQYF
CDR3nt: TGTGCCAGCAGTTACTCCCGGACAGGGGGCTACGAGCAGTACTTC